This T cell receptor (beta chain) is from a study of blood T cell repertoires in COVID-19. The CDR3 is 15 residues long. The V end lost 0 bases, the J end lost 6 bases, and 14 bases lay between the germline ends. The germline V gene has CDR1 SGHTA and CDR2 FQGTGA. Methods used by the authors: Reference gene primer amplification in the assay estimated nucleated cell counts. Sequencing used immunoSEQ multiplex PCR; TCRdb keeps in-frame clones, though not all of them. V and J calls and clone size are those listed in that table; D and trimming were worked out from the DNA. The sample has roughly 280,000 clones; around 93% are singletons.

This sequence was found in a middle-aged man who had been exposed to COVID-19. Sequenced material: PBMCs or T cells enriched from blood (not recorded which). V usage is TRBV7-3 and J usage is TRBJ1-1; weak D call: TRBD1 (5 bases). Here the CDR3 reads CASSLTGGAAAEAFF. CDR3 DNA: TGTGCCAGCAGCTTAACGGGAGGGGCTGCTGCTGAAGCTTTCTTT. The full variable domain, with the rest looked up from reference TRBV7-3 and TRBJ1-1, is GAGVSQTPSNKVTEKGKYVELRCDPISGHTALYWYRQSLGQGPEFLIYFQGTGAADDSGLPNDRFFAVRPEGSVSTLKIQRTERGDSAVYLCASSLTGGAAAEAFFGQGTRLTVV.